This TCR beta chain emerged from a study of identical twins. One entry per CDR3 protein, called by TCRdb with MiXCR from the 5' RACE reads. The repertoire holds 200,000 to 250,000 distinct CDR3 sequences, 6% to 7% seen once, with roughly 15% in the top ten. There are many counts of this clonotype. Germline is not matched at one junction end, which may reflect a read error. This sample was also put to use in a study of T cells expressing NK-cell markers. From that report: In several donors, dominant CD3+CD56+NKG2C+ clones formed roughly 1.0-7.5% of CD8+ cells.

Sample: CD8+ T cells sorted from blood. This clonotype originated in a woman between 18 and 29 years old in good health.

This CDR3 is CASREAGELFF. As DNA, the CDR3 is TGTGCCAGCAGGGAAGCCGGGGAGCTGTTTTTT. The gene calls are TRBV2 and TRBJ2-2; D gene uncertain. The length of the CDR3 is 11 residues. Germline V CDR1 and CDR2: SNHLY, FYNNEI.